This TCR beta chain was recorded in a study of identical twins. From the 5' RACE reads, TCRdb called clonotypes with MiXCR, one entry per CDR3 protein. The sample holds hundreds of thousands of distinct CDR3 sequences, less than 10% seen once. There are a few counts of this clonotype. The CDR3 totals 15 residues. CDR1 SGHAT and CDR2 FQNNGV come from the germline V gene. With 1 base removed from V and 0 bases from J, the gap between germline ends came to 9 bases. Another study also made use of these data, one on yellow fever vaccine responses in identical twins. According to that study: A vaccine T cell response that seemed partly convergent and partly personalized was reported in twins.

The chain links TRBV11-2 to TRBJ2-5, with D unresolved. The receptor was derived from a young woman in good health. The sequenced sample consisted of PBMCs. In DNA, the CDR3 is TGTGCCAGCAGCTTAGGAAGTCAGTACCAAGAGACCCAGTACTTC. Translated: CASSLGSQYQETQYF. Full variable domain (rest looked up from reference TRBV11-2 and TRBJ2-5): EAGVAQSPRYKIIEKRQSVAFWCNPISGHATLYWYQQILGQGPKLLIQFQNNGVVDDSQLPKDRFSAERLKGVDSTLKIQPAKLEDSAVYLCASSLGSQYQETQYFGPGTRLLVL.